This is a list of T cell receptor beta chains from one sample in a study of breast tumors, draining lymph nodes, adjacent tissues. TCRdb reprocessed the multiplex PCR reads with MiXCR, giving one entry per CDR3 protein. The table includes 84,000 or so distinct CDR3 sequences, approximately 29% detected once. The sequencing input was axillary lymph node tissue. The receptors shown here come from a female donor with breast cancer. Some clones in this sample may be carry-over from other donors' samples. Each CDR3 is given with its conserved first and last residue. Fields, in order: CDR3 length, V gene, D gene, J gene, clone size, CDR3 DNA, CDR3 protein. The D gene is left open where the match is weak. Expanded clones are given a class, and other clones once, few, many or no size at all.

>15|TRBV12-3/TRBV12-4|TRBD1|TRBJ2-3|-
TGTGCCAGCGGACATTCCGGGACAGGGGCAGATACGCAGTATTTT
CASGHSGTGADTQYF
>12|TRBV20-1|-|TRBJ1-2|-
TGCGGTGCTAGAGGCAGGGTTTTTGGCTACACCTTC
CGARGRVFGYTF
>13|TRBV19|TRBD1|TRBJ1-3|many
TGTGCCAGTAGTCACGGGACAGGGCACACCATATATTTT
CASSHGTGHTIYF
>12|TRBV29-1|-|TRBJ2-3|-
TGCAGCGTTGTATATCAGGGAGATACGCAGTATTTT
CSVVYQGDTQYF
>14|TRBV9|-|TRBJ2-1|many
TGTGCCAGCAGCGTAAGCGGAGGTGGGAATGAGCAGTTCTTC
CASSVSGGGNEQFF
>16|TRBV2|TRBD1|TRBJ1-6|many
TGTGCCAGCAGACCTTGGGACAGGGGGGATAATTCACCCCTCCACTTT
CASRPWDRGDNSPLHF
>16|TRBV5-1|TRBD1|TRBJ2-1|-
TGCGCCAGCACGCCCTCAGTGGGACAGGGATCGAATGAGCAGTTCTTC
CASTPSVGQGSNEQFF
>13|TRBV27|-|TRBJ2-7|many
TGTGCCAGCAGTTCCTTCCCTCTCTACGAGCAGTACTTC
CASSSFPLYEQYF
>15|TRBV6-1|-|TRBJ2-4|-
TGTGCCAGCAGTGACTGGACTGTAGCCAAAAACATTCAGTACTTC
CASSDWTVAKNIQYF
>14|TRBV5-5|-|TRBJ2-7|many
TGTGCCAGCAGCTTGGACGGGCCCTTATACGAGCAGTACTTC
CASSLDGPLYEQYF
>11|TRBV4-1|-|TRBJ2-1|many
TGCGCCAGCAGCCGAAAGGAGGAGCAGTTCTTC
CASSRKEEQFF
>15|TRBV12-3/TRBV12-4|-|TRBJ2-1|many
TGTGCCAGCAGCCGCGGGCGGAGCCGAACGGATGAGCAGTTCTTC
CASSRGRSRTDEQFF
>14|TRBV12-3/TRBV12-4|TRBD2|TRBJ2-1|-
TGTACCAGCAGTTTAGAGCGGGAGAGCAATGAGCAGCTCTTC
CTSSLERESNEQLF
>15|TRBV10-2|-|TRBJ2-2|once
TGCGCCAGCAGTTGGGGTGGGGGCAGCACCGGGGAGCTGTTTTTT
CASSWGGGSTGELFF
>15|TRBV7-9|-|TRBJ1-2|-
TGTGCCAGCAGCTCCGGGACACGGGCGAACTATGGCTACACCTTC
CASSSGTRANYGYTF
>14|TRBV10-2|TRBD2|TRBJ2-7|many
TGCGCCAGCAGTCCGACTAGCGGGAGTTACGAGCAGTACTTC
CASSPTSGSYEQYF
>13|TRBV20-1|-|TRBJ1-2|many
TGCAGTGCTAGGCAGGGGCCGAACTATGGCTACACCTTC
CSARQGPNYGYTF
>13|TRBV12-5|-|TRBJ1-3|many
TGTGCTAGTGCCACGGACCTAGGAAACACCATATATTTT
CASATDLGNTIYF
>14|TRBV18|-|TRBJ2-7|many
TGTGCCAGCTCACCCTCAAGAACAGCCTACGAGCAGTACTTC
CASSPSRTAYEQYF
>12|TRBV30|-|TRBJ2-3|many
TGTGCCTGGAGTGTACTTCCAGATACGCAGTATTTT
CAWSVLPDTQYF
>15|TRBV6-2/TRBV6-3|-|TRBJ1-5|many
TGTGCCAGCAGGGGGGGAGGGCAGCCCAATCAGCCCCAGCATTTT
CASRGGGQPNQPQHF
>15|TRBV7-2|-|TRBJ1-6|many
TGTGCCAGCAGCTGGGGAGTAGGGACTAATTCACCCCTCCACTTT
CASSWGVGTNSPLHF
>15|TRBV9|-|TRBJ2-3|many
TGTGCCAGCAGCGGCGGGCGGGGCGGGCTGGATACGCAGTATTTT
CASSGGRGGLDTQYF
>14|TRBV28|-|TRBJ1-5|-
TGTGCCAGCAGTTCATCTCTCGGATCGCCGTATGAGCATTTT
CASSSSLGSPYEHF
>18|TRBV7-2|TRBD2|TRBJ2-7|many
TGTGCCAGCAGCCTCAACCGGCTAGCGGGATTAAGCTCCTACGAGCAGTACTTC
CASSLNRLAGLSSYEQYF
>15|TRBV4-1|TRBD1|TRBJ1-6|-
TGCGCCAGCAGCCAGAGGGGACAGGATAATTCACCCCTCCACTTT
CASSQRGQDNSPLHF
>15|TRBV18|TRBD1|TRBJ1-1|-
TGTGCCAGCTCACCAGGGACAGTGGGGAACACTGAAGCTTTCTTT
CASSPGTVGNTEAFF
>13|TRBV7-2|-|TRBJ2-2|-
TGTGCCAGCAGCTACAGGGCGGACGGGGAGCTGTTTTTT
CASSYRADGELFF
>17|TRBV4-3|TRBD1|TRBJ2-1|many
TGCGCCAGCAGCCAAGAAGTGTGGACAGGGGAGTACAATGAGCAGTTCTTC
CASSQEVWTGEYNEQFF
>14|TRBV6-1|-|TRBJ1-2|many
TGTGCCAGCAGTGAATCAGGGACCCCCTATGGCTACACCTTC
CASSESGTPYGYTF
>17|TRBV5-6|TRBD2|TRBJ2-1|-
TGTGCCAGCAGCCCATCTCCGGGGACTAGCGGGACGAGAGAGCAGTTCTTC
CASSPSPGTSGTREQFF
>14|TRBV12-3/TRBV12-4|-|TRBJ2-4|-
TGTGCCAGCAGTTTAGGACTCCCAATGAAGATTCAGTACTTC
CASSLGLPMKIQYF
>16|TRBV5-6|-|TRBJ2-3|few
TGTGCCAGCAGCTTAAGATTTACCCCTCCCACAGATACGCAGTATTTT
CASSLRFTPPTDTQYF
>13|TRBV4-1|-|TRBJ2-7|many
TGCGCCAGCAGCCAAGATGACATTTACGAGCAGTACTTC
CASSQDDIYEQYF
>15|TRBV28|TRBD1|TRBJ2-2|many
TGTGCCAGCAGTTGGGGACAGGGACGCACCGGGGAGCTGTTTTTT
CASSWGQGRTGELFF
>15|TRBV5-1|TRBD1|TRBJ2-1|many
TGCGCCAGCAGCTTGAAGATCAGGGGGCTAAATGAGCAGTTCTTC
CASSLKIRGLNEQFF
>15|TRBV6-5|-|TRBJ1-1|-
TGTGCCAGCAGTTACTCGCGCTTTGGGAACACTGAAGCTTTCTTT
CASSYSRFGNTEAFF
>14|TRBV6-4|TRBD1|TRBJ2-1|many
TGTGCCAGCAGAGGGGGACAGGGATACAATGAGCAGTTCTTC
CASRGGQGYNEQFF
>13|TRBV7-8|-|TRBJ1-1|many
TGTGCCAGCAGCAACAGGGTGAACACTGAAGCTTTCTTT
CASSNRVNTEAFF
>13|TRBV10-3|-|TRBJ2-3|-
TGTGCCTCCAAAGGTGGGAGCACAGATACGCAGTATTTT
CASKGGSTDTQYF
>12|TRBV20-1|-|TRBJ1-5|many
TGCAGTGCTAAGGGCAGCAATCAGCCCCAGCATTTT
CSAKGSNQPQHF
>18|TRBV5-1|TRBD2|TRBJ2-2|many
TGCGCCAGCAGCTTGGTGCTAGCGGGAGCCTCGAACACCGGGGAGCTGTTTTTT
CASSLVLAGASNTGELFF
>13|TRBV30|-|TRBJ1-4|many
TGTGCCTGGGGGCAGGGATTCAACGGAAAACTGTTTTTT
CAWGQGFNGKLFF
>14|TRBV7-2|TRBD1|TRBJ2-7|many
TGTGCCAGCAGGACCGGGACAGGGAGGGCGGAGCAGTACTTC
CASRTGTGRAEQYF
>16|TRBV2|-|TRBJ1-1|few
TGTGCCAGCAGTGAAATAACAGGGACCTTGAACACTGAAGCTTTCTTT
CASSEITGTLNTEAFF
>13|TRBV29-1|-|TRBJ2-5|many
TGCAGCGTCGCGACACAAGGGGAAGAGACCCAGTACTTC
CSVATQGEETQYF
>13|TRBV13|-|TRBJ1-5|many
TGTGCCAGCAGCCTTAATCTAGGCCAGCCCCAGCATTTT
CASSLNLGQPQHF
>14|TRBV20-1|TRBD2|TRBJ2-1|many
TGCAGTGCAACCATAGCGGGATCGTACAATGAGCAGTTCTTC
CSATIAGSYNEQFF
>14|TRBV30|TRBD1|TRBJ2-3|many
TGTGCCTGGAGTGGGGGGACAGGGAGGGATACGCAGTATTTT
CAWSGGTGRDTQYF
>16|TRBV28|TRBD2|TRBJ2-1|-
TGTGCCAGCAGTTTATCCGGCGGGGGCTCCTACAATGAGCAGTTCTTC
CASSLSGGGSYNEQFF
>13|TRBV20-1|TRBD2|TRBJ2-7|many
TGCAGTGCCGATAGCGGGGCTTCCTACGAGCAGTACTTC
CSADSGASYEQYF
>16|TRBV2|TRBD2|TRBJ2-5|-
TGTGCCAGCAAGCCGGGACTAGCGGGCCCCGCCGCGACCCAGTACTTC
CASKPGLAGPAATQYF
>19|TRBV4-1|-|TRBJ2-3|many
TGCGCCAGCAGCCAAGATCATTTTGGAACAGGGAATTTTGGAGATACGCAGTATTTT
CASSQDHFGTGNFGDTQYF
>13|TRBV20-1|-|TRBJ2-3|few
TGCAGTGCTAGTTCAGGACTAACCAATGAGCAGTATTTT
CSASSGLTNEQYF
>13|TRBV7-3|TRBD2|TRBJ2-3|-
TGTGCCGCCAAGCGAGCGGGAGGAGATACGCAGTATTTT
CAAKRAGGDTQYF
>15|TRBV5-1|-|TRBJ2-7|-
TGCGCCAGCAGCCCCACAAGGGGGGATACCTACGAGCAGTGCTTC
CASSPTRGDTYEQCF
>16|TRBV5-5|TRBD1|TRBJ2-2|many
TGTGCCAGCAGCTTGCGGGCAGGGGGCGACTCCGGGGAGCTGTTTTTT
CASSLRAGGDSGELFF